Below, 13 T cell receptor beta chains from the same sample are listed, as sequenced in a study of cytomegalovirus exposure and HLA in healthy donors. The PCR contained 60 Vbeta and 13 Jbeta primers. Data came from immunoSEQ multiplex PCR; TCRdb stores just in-frame clones and leaves some out. The sample contains about 110,000 clones, less than 80% of which appear only once. The sequencing input was PBMCs. All receptors come from a man aged 60 to 75 in good health and CMV-seronegative.

The rearrangement uses TRBV7-9 and TRBJ1-5; possibly TRBD1 for D (6 bases). The CDR3 contains 16 residues. Germline assignment: CDR1 SEHNR and CDR2 FQNEAQ (reference sequence). Trimming removed 4 bases from V and 4 bases from J, with 17 bases in between. The CDR3: CASSSTATGRNQPQHF. The DNA for the CDR3 is TGTGCCAGCAGCTCTACAGCTACAGGGAGAAATCAGCCCCAGCATTTT.

The chain is built from TRBV7-2 and TRBJ2-5; no clear D gene. Germline V gene sequence: CDR1 SGHTA, CDR2 FQGNSA. V was clipped by 1 base and J by 2 bases, with 5 bases between them. This CDR3 region has 13 residues. The CDR3 protein is CASSLGPQETQYF. Here the CDR3 DNA reads TGTGCCAGCAGCTTAGGGCCTCAAGAGACCCAGTACTTC.

V is TRBV6-5 and J is TRBJ1-1; a possible D gene is TRBD1 (6 bases). Trimming pared 2 bases from V and 0 bases from J, leaving 13 bases between. The CDR3 is made up of 16 amino acids. The germline V gene has CDR1 MNHEY and CDR2 SVGAGI. The CDR3 here is CASSYTRGDMNTEAFF. As DNA, the CDR3 is TGTGCCAGCAGTTACACCCGGGGGGACATGAACACTGAAGCTTTCTTT.

This chain uses TRBV5-4 with TRBJ2-7, with 7 bases lining up with TRBD1. With 2 bases clipped from V and 4 bases from J, the junction kept 6 bases outside the gene matches. This CDR3 spans 14 amino acids. Per the germline V gene, CDR1 is SGHNT and CDR2 is YYREEE (reference sequence). For the CDR3, the DNA is TGTGCCAGCAGCTTTCCGGGACAGCAATACGAGCAGTACTTC. It encodes CASSFPGQQYEQYF.

The V gene is TRBV5-1, the J gene TRBJ2-1; 7 nucleotides align to TRBD1. Germline loops: CDR1 SGHRS, CDR2 YFSETQ. The CDR3 is 14 residues long. V trimming: 6 bases; J trimming: 8 bases; junction bases outside the gene matches: 11. The CDR3, as DNA: TGCGCCAGCACTTCGGGGACAGTGCGACATGAGCAGTTCTTC. This sequence encodes CASTSGTVRHEQFF.

V gene TRBV15 combines with J gene TRBJ2-1, with 7 bases fitting TRBD1. Per the germline V gene, CDR1 is LNHNV and CDR2 is YYDKDF (reference sequence). With 0 bases clipped from V and 4 bases from J, the junction kept 6 bases outside the gene matches. The CDR3 totals 16 residues. CDR3 nucleotide sequence: TGTGCCACCAGCAGAGATCCGGGACAGAGATACAATGAGCAGTTCTTC. Its translation is CATSRDPGQRYNEQFF.

This clone was observed a handful of times. This chain links TRBV5-6 with TRBJ2-7, with D perhaps matching TRBD1 (6 bases). Germline loops: CDR1 SGHDT, CDR2 YYEEEE. V was trimmed by 4 bases and J by 4 bases, leaving 24 bases between them. The CDR3 contains 17 residues. This CDR3 is CASSPRQGLVEAYEQYF. The CDR3 DNA follows: TGTGCCAGCAGCCCGCGGCAGGGGTTGGTTGAAGCTTACGAGCAGTACTTC. Full variable domain (missing parts from reference TRBV5-6 and TRBJ2-7): DAGVTQSPTHLIKTRGQQVTLRCSPKSGHDTVSWYQQALGQGPQFIFQYYEEEERQRGNFPDRFSGHQFPNYSSELNVNALLLGDSALYLCASSPRQGLVEAYEQYFGPGTRLTVT.

V usage is TRBV7-8 and J usage is TRBJ1-6; tentative D call: TRBD1 (6 bases). The CDR3 consists of 13 residues. Per the germline V gene, CDR1 is SGHVS and CDR2 is FQNEAQ. V was cut by 4 bases and J by 9 bases, with 10 bases left in between. DNA of the CDR3: TGTGCCAGCAGCTCTAGGGGGGGTTCACCCCTCCACTTT. Protein product: CASSSRGGSPLHF.

This chain joins TRBV7-2 and TRBJ2-2; D ambiguous. This CDR3 comprises 13 residues. The ends were cut back, 5 bases at V and 4 bases at J, with 8 bases in the middle. The germline gives CDR1 SGHTA, CDR2 FQGNSA. CDR3 sequence (DNA): TGTGCCAGCAGCCCTCGTCCCACCGGGGAGCTGTTTTTT. It is translated as CASSPRPTGELFF.

This clone was seen only once. The chain carries TRBV2 and TRBJ2-2; D might be TRBD2 (5 bases). Germline CDR1 SNHLY, CDR2 FYNNEI. The CDR3 is made up of 13 amino acids. Trimming removed 10 bases from V and 1 base from J, with 10 bases in between. This CDR3 is CATEVQNTGELFF. The CDR3 nucleotides read TGTGCCACGGAGGTCCAGAACACCGGGGAGCTGTTTTTT.

This clone was detected only once. The V call is TRBV18, the J call TRBJ2-6; tentatively, D is TRBD2 (5 bases). The germline CDR1 and CDR2 sequences are KGHSH and LQKENI. Trimming pared 0 bases from V and 4 bases from J, leaving 7 bases between. This CDR3 spans 15 amino acids. CDR3 nucleotide sequence: TGTGCCAGCTCACCACCCCCGGGGGGGGCCAACGTCCTGACTTTC. Its translation is CASSPPPGGANVLTF. Full variable domain (remainder filled in from reference TRBV18 and TRBJ2-6): NAGVMQNPRHLVRRRGQEARLRCSPMKGHSHVYWYRQLPEEGLKFMVYLQKENIIDESGMPKERFSAEFPKEGPSILRIQQVVRGDSAAYFCASSPPPGGANVLTFGAGSRLTVL.

The chain is built from TRBV4-3 and TRBJ2-7, with 7 positions matching TRBD2. The CDR3 length is 17 residues. Trimming at V came to 1 base and at J to 2 bases, leaving 11 bases not matched to a gene. Germline assignment: CDR1 LGHNA and CDR2 YSLEER. The CDR3 region is CASSQAPPGGTAYEQYF. DNA for the CDR3: TGCGCCAGCAGCCAAGCCCCTCCCGGGGGGACCGCCTACGAGCAGTACTTC.

CDR3: CASSSTGGETQYF. Written as DNA, the CDR3 is TGTGCCAGCAGCTCCACAGGGGGGGAGACCCAGTACTTC. The chain is built from TRBV7-9 and TRBJ2-5, with 8 bases aligning to TRBD1. J gave up 5 bases and V 4 bases, and 3 bases lay outside the gene matches. This CDR3 has 13 residues. CDR1 and CDR2 from the germline V gene are SEHNR and FQNEAQ (reference sequence).